This T cell receptor beta chain was documented in a study of cytomegalovirus exposure and HLA in healthy donors. As concerns this clone: As yet, its antigen is unknown.

PCR involved 60 Vbeta and 13 Jbeta primers. Repertoires were generated with immunoSEQ multiplex PCR, while TCRdb's copy carries only in-frame clones and drops some. The sample holds roughly 160,000 clones, 75% to 90% seen once. Notes on the study in general: When analyzed later, a missense DCLRE1C variant was found to be linked to TCR beta V- and J-gene trimming.

This CDR3 contains 13 residues. CDR1 and CDR2 from the germline V gene are MNHEY and SVGAGI. The chain employs TRBV6-5 and TRBJ1-6; D call uncertain. Sequenced material: PBMCs. The source is a man between 18 and 29 years old in good health and CMV-seropositive. The CDR3 sequence: CATTRGGDSPLHF. The DNA of the CDR3 is TGTGCTACTACTCGCGGCGGGGATTCACCCCTCCACTTT.